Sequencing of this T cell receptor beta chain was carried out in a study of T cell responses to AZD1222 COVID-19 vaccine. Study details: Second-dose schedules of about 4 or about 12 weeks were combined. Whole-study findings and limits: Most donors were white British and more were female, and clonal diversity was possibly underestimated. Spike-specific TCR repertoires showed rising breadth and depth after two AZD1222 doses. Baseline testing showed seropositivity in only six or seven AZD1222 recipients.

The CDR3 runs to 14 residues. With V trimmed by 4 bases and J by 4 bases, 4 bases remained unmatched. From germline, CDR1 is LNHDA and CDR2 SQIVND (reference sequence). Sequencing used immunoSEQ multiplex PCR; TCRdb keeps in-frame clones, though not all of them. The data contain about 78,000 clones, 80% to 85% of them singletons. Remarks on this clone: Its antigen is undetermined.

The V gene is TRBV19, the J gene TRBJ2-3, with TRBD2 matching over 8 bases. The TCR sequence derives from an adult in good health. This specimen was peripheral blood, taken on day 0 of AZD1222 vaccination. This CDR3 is CASSTPGLADTQYF. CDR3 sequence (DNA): TGTGCCAGTAGTACGCCGGGACTAGCAGATACGCAGTATTTT.